Below are 31 T cell receptor beta chains sequenced from a single sample in a study of T-cell reconstitution after alpha-beta-depleted transplantation in children. A library of TCRbeta sequences, prepared with unique molecular identifiers, was generated. Each CDR3 protein is one row after TCRdb ran MiXCR on the PCR reads. The table includes approximately 510,000 distinct CDR3 sequences, about 17% detected once. Sequences were derived from PBMCs from the stem cell graft donor, sampled from the stem cell graft. All receptors derive from a human donor who donated a stem cell graft to a child with acute lymphoblastic leukemia.

V is TRBV6-5 and J is TRBJ1-6; D is unclear. Germline V gene data show CDR1 as MNHEY and CDR2 as SVGAGI. V was clipped by 0 bases and J by 8 bases, with 11 bases between them. The CDR3 extends over 15 amino acids. The CDR3 DNA reads TGTGCCAGCAGTTACTCTCAAATTGGGCATTCACCCCTCCACTTT. This sequence encodes CASSYSQIGHSPLHF.

The table lists this clonotype with many counts. The V and J genes are TRBV5-1 and TRBJ1-2; D possibly corresponds to TRBD1 (5 bases). CDR3 length equals 12 residues. Germline CDR1 SGHRS, CDR2 YFSETQ. Trimming stripped 2 bases from V and 3 bases from J, with 5 bases between. CDR3 amino acids: CASSLGDYGYTF. The CDR3, as DNA: TGCGCCAGCAGCTTAGGGGACTATGGCTACACCTTC.

This clonotype was seen a few times. This rearrangement joins TRBV20-1 to TRBJ2-7, with TRBD1 identical over 9 bases. V gave up 2 bases and J gave up 6 bases; unmatched junction bases: 5. Germline values: CDR1 DFQATT, CDR2 SNEGSKA (reference sequence). The CDR3 runs to 13 residues. The CDR3 bases are TGCAGTGCTAGAACGGGACAGGGCGTCGAGCAGTACTTC. Protein product: CSARTGQGVEQYF.

The V call is TRBV10-3, the J call TRBJ2-2, with 8 bases matching TRBD1. This CDR3 has 15 residues. J gave up 5 bases and V 3 bases, and 5 bases lay outside the gene matches. Germline CDR1 and CDR2: ENHRY and SYGVKD. The CDR3 loop reads CAISDPTGDTGELFF. CDR3 in DNA: TGTGCCATCAGTGACCCGACAGGGGATACCGGGGAGCTGTTTTTT.

The chain combines TRBV20-1 with TRBJ2-7; D perhaps matches TRBD1 (6 bases). The V gene's germline CDR1 is DFQATT and CDR2 SNEGSKA (reference sequence). This CDR3 spans 14 amino acids. Trimming stripped 5 bases from V and 0 bases from J, with 14 bases between. The DNA for the CDR3 is TGCAGTGCTGCGGAACAGGGTTACTCCTACGAGCAGTACTTC. Protein product: CSAAEQGYSYEQYF.

The chain has TRBV10-2 and TRBJ2-7; D not certain. The CDR3 totals 12 residues. Trimming cost V 2 bases and J 6 bases, with 8 bases left between them. In germline, CDR1 is WSHSY, CDR2 SAAADI. CDR3 residues: CASSEIGSEQYF. For the CDR3, the DNA is TGCGCCAGCAGTGAGATTGGAAGCGAGCAGTACTTC.

This clonotype was detected a few times. The J gene is TRBJ2-7, the V gene TRBV5-1; TRBD1 aligns across 9 bases. The CDR3 loop spans 15 amino acids. Germline-derived CDR1 and CDR2 are SGHRS and YFSETQ. After removal of 4 bases from V and 3 bases from J, the junction contained 8 bases not matched to a gene. CDR3 protein: CASSVGQGLIYEQYF. DNA for the CDR3: TGCGCCAGCAGCGTTGGACAGGGGTTGATCTACGAGCAGTACTTC. Combining the CDR3 with reference TRBV5-1 and TRBJ2-7 gives the whole variable domain KAGVTQTPRYLIKTRGQQVTLSCSPISGHRSVSWYQQTPGQGLQFLFEYFSETQRNKGNFPGRFSGRQFSNSRSEMNVSTLELGDSALYLCASSVGQGLIYEQYFGPGTRLTVT.

V is TRBV30 and J is TRBJ2-1; a possible D gene is TRBD1 (6 bases). Trimming removed 2 bases from V and 6 bases from J, with 20 bases in between. The germline CDR1 and CDR2 sequences are GTSNPN and SVGIG (reference sequence). This CDR3 has 16 amino acids. The CDR3, as DNA: TGTGCCTGGAGTCGTGATAGGGGGACGCGCTCCAATGAGCAGTTCTTC. Its translation is CAWSRDRGTRSNEQFF.

The V and J genes are TRBV18 and TRBJ1-1; D gene uncertain. V was clipped by 1 base and J by 10 bases, with 10 bases between them. The CDR3 sequence is 12 residues long. Germline V gene data show CDR1 as KGHSH and CDR2 as LQKENI. CDR3 sequence (DNA): TGTGCCAGCTCACCACACGGGTGGGGAGCTTTCTTT. It encodes CASSPHGWGAFF.

This clonotype was observed a few times. V and J are TRBV4-2 and TRBJ2-1; 10 bases map to TRBD2. V lost 4 bases to trimming and J lost 10 bases; unmatched junction nucleotides: 19. Germline-derived CDR1 and CDR2 are LGHNA and YNFKEQ. The CDR3 runs 18 residues. CDR3 region: CASSRLDLAGAGAGEQFF. The CDR3 nucleotides read TGTGCCAGCAGCCGGCTCGACCTAGCGGGAGCGGGGGCAGGGGAGCAGTTCTTC.

This clonotype appeared a few times. The CDR3 region is CSARDPRTGSSYNEQFF. For the CDR3, the DNA is TGCAGTGCTAGAGATCCCCGGACAGGTAGCTCCTACAATGAGCAGTTCTTC. This chain connects TRBV20-1 to TRBJ2-1, with TRBD1 matching over 7 bases. The V and J ends lost 0 bases and 0 bases, in that order; junction bases with no gene match: 8. This CDR3 spans 17 amino acids. Germline CDR1 reads DFQATT; CDR2 reads SNEGSKA (reference sequence).

J is TRBJ1-1 and V is TRBV10-3, with 8 bases fitting TRBD1. From germline, CDR1 is ENHRY and CDR2 SYGVKD. There are 15 residues in the CDR3. V dropped 0 bases and J dropped 3; count of bases not matched to a gene: 3. The CDR3 sequence is CAISESDRADTEAFF. The CDR3 nucleotides read TGTGCCATCAGTGAGTCGGACAGGGCGGACACTGAAGCTTTCTTT.

The J gene is TRBJ2-1, the V gene TRBV7-9, with 7 bases that match TRBD1. This CDR3 spans 15 amino acids. CDR1 is SEHNR, CDR2 FQNEAQ, per germline (reference sequence). J gave up 6 bases and V 6 bases, and 11 bases lay outside the gene matches. The CDR3 region is CASSQDRVRVNEQFF. In DNA form, the CDR3 reads TGTGCCAGCAGTCAAGACAGGGTAAGGGTCAATGAGCAGTTCTTC.

The genes are TRBV12-3 or TRBV12-4 and TRBJ1-2; 7 positions match TRBD1. V lost 6 bases, J lost 8 bases, and 12 bases stayed unmatched. The CDR3 sequence is 14 residues long. The chain's CDR3 is CASSLKGAYGGYTF. In DNA, the CDR3 is TGTGCCAGCAGCCTGAAGGGGGCGTACGGGGGCTACACCTTC.

This clonotype was seen a few times. The J gene is TRBJ2-3, the V gene TRBV2; possibly TRBD1 for D (6 bases). The germline V gene has CDR1 SNHLY and CDR2 FYNNEI. The CDR3 is made up of 14 amino acids. Trimming removed 7 bases at V and 0 bases at J, with 11 bases between. CDR3 amino acids: CASKLTGSTDTQYF. DNA for the CDR3: TGTGCCAGCAAGTTGACAGGCAGCACAGATACGCAGTATTTT.

This clonotype has just a few counts. V gene TRBV7-2 combines with J gene TRBJ2-1; 9 positions agree with TRBD2. After removal of 4 bases from V and 6 bases from J, the junction contained 13 bases not matched to a gene. Germline loops: CDR1 SGHTA, CDR2 FQGNSA. The CDR3 totals 17 residues. The CDR3 coding sequence is TGTGCCAGCAGCTACGCCACTGCGGCTAGCGGGGCCAATGAGCAGTTCTTC. This translates into CASSYATAASGANEQFF.

This chain joins TRBV19 and TRBJ1-5; D gene uncertain. Germline V gives CDR1 LNHDA, CDR2 SQIVND (reference sequence). The CDR3 consists of 13 residues. The V and J ends lost 2 bases and 7 bases respectively, with 9 bases between them. CDR3: CASSIYSVQPQHF. In DNA, the CDR3 is TGTGCCAGTAGTATATACAGCGTGCAGCCCCAGCATTTT.

J is TRBJ2-2 and V is TRBV11-1; 8 bases line up with TRBD1. V shed 3 bases, J shed 1 base, and the junction held 13 bases outside the gene matches. CDR1 and CDR2 from the germline V gene are SGHAT and FQDESV (reference sequence). This CDR3 has 19 amino acids. The CDR3 spells CASSFPPRQGRRNTGELFF. The CDR3 coding sequence is TGTGCCAGCAGCTTCCCGCCCAGACAGGGGCGCCGGAACACCGGGGAGCTGTTTTTT.

The chain employs TRBV10-1 and TRBJ2-1, with D possibly TRBD2 on 6 matching bases. CDR1 is WNHNN, CDR2 SYGVQD, per germline (reference sequence). V dropped 0 bases and J dropped 8 bases, with 14 bases sitting between them. The CDR3 is made up of 15 amino acids. CDR3: CASSESSDGGYEQFF. CDR3 bases: TGCGCCAGCAGTGAGTCGTCGGACGGGGGATATGAGCAGTTCTTC.

The rearrangement links TRBV5-1 to TRBJ2-1; the D gene could be TRBD1 or TRBD2 (5 bases each). V lost 5 bases, J lost 5 bases, and 20 bases lay in between. The CDR3 extends over 16 amino acids. CDR1 is SGHRS and CDR2 is YFSETQ in the germline V gene. In nucleotides, the CDR3 is TGCGCCAGCAGGCATTTGGATGGGGGTCCTGACAATGAGCAGTTCTTC. Translated, it gives CASRHLDGGPDNEQFF.

The V call is TRBV7-6, the J call TRBJ2-1, with unresolved D. In germline, CDR1 is SGHVS, CDR2 FNYEAQ. This CDR3 region has 13 residues. Trimming pared 0 bases from V and 7 bases from J, leaving 7 bases between. CDR3 DNA sequence: TGTGCCAGCAGCTTAGCTTGGCGGAATGAGCAGTTCTTC. Protein: CASSLAWRNEQFF.

This rearrangement joins TRBV5-1 to TRBJ2-3, with 12 positions matching TRBD2. Germline lookup yields CDR1 SGHRS and CDR2 YFSETQ. The J segment lost 10 bases and the V segment lost 0 bases, leaving 6 bases of the junction unmatched. The CDR3 has 15 residues. The CDR3: CASSLESGLAGSQYF. The CDR3 DNA follows: TGCGCCAGCAGCTTGGAGTCGGGACTAGCGGGCTCGCAGTATTTT.

CDR3 in amino acids: CASSTDRLEQYF. CDR3 bases: TGTGCCAGCAGCACCGACCGACTCGAGCAGTACTTC. The chain is built from TRBV11-2 and TRBJ2-7; D is undetermined. V gave up 5 bases and J gave up 6 bases, with 11 bases separating them. The CDR3 is 12 residues long. Germline V gene data show CDR1 as SGHAT and CDR2 as FQNNGV.

This clonotype was observed a few times. The chain carries TRBV20-1 and TRBJ1-1; D unresolved. The germline V gene encodes CDR1 DFQATT and CDR2 SNEGSKA (reference sequence). The V gene lost 0 bases and the J gene lost 12 bases, with 8 bases spanning the gap. CDR3 length: 10 residues. The CDR3 bases are TGCAGTGCTAGAGAAATGGCGACTTTCTTT. This sequence encodes CSAREMATFF.

This clonotype has just a few counts. V is TRBV29-1 and J is TRBJ1-2; D is possibly TRBD1 (5 bases). V lost 5 bases and J 0 bases, leaving 16 bases between the germline ends. Germline V gene sequence: CDR1 SQVTM, CDR2 ANQGSEA. This CDR3 region has 15 residues. The CDR3 protein is CSVPLQTASNYGYTF. CDR3 in DNA: TGCAGCGTTCCCCTTCAGACAGCTTCTAACTATGGCTACACCTTC.

The rearrangement links TRBV6-6 to TRBJ2-7; D unresolved. CDR3 length: 12 residues. CDR1 MNHNY and CDR2 SVGAGI come from the germline V gene (reference sequence). V lost 2 bases and J 3 bases, leaving 5 bases between the germline ends. CDR3 DNA: TGTGCCAGCAGTTACGAAGACTACGAGCAGTACTTC. Amino acid sequence: CASSYEDYEQYF.

The V and J genes are TRBV5-6 and TRBJ1-1; 7 nucleotides agree with TRBD1. This CDR3 spans 15 amino acids. With V trimmed by 4 bases and J by 6 bases, 12 bases remained unmatched. CDR1 SGHDT and CDR2 YYEEEE come from the germline V gene. Written as DNA, the CDR3 is TGTGCCAGCAGCGACTCAGGGGGGGGGAGCGCTGAAGCTTTCTTT. It translates to CASSDSGGGSAEAFF.

This clonotype was observed a handful of times. The chain employs TRBV4-2 and TRBJ2-7; 9 nucleotides match TRBD2. The J segment lost 4 bases and the V segment lost 1 base, leaving 8 bases of the junction unmatched. Germline lookup yields CDR1 LGHNA and CDR2 YNFKEQ. The CDR3 extends over 16 amino acids. The CDR3 nucleotides are TGTGCCAGCAGCCAAGTTGCTAGCGGGATTGGTTACGAGCAGTACTTC. Residues: CASSQVASGIGYEQYF.

The sample holds a few counts of this clonotype. V is TRBV13 and J is TRBJ1-1, with TRBD1 identical over 9 bases. This CDR3 spans 15 amino acids. V lost 5 bases to trimming and J lost 3 bases; unmatched junction nucleotides: 7. Germline values: CDR1 PRHDT, CDR2 FYEKMQ (reference sequence). The DNA for the CDR3 is TGTGCCAGCAGCGCTGGGGACAGGGACGACACTGAAGCTTTCTTT. Residues: CASSAGDRDDTEAFF.

This clonotype was detected only a few times. This sequence joins TRBV2 and TRBJ2-2, with a weak D call TRBD2 (5 bases). The length of the CDR3 is 15 residues. V was pared by 4 bases and J by 3 bases, with 12 bases between. Per germline, CDR1 SNHLY and CDR2 FYNNEI. DNA for the CDR3: TGTGCCAGCAGTGCTGGCAGGACTCACACCGGGGAGCTGTTTTTT. Translated, it gives CASSAGRTHTGELFF.

In regard to this clonotype: No conserved phenylalanine or tryptophan ends this CDR3, so it is likely a read error. As DNA, the CDR3 is TGTGCCAGCAGCTTGGGCCAGTATAGCGGGAAAGAGACCCAGTACTCC. As protein: CASSLGQYSGKETQYS. J is TRBJ2-5 and V is TRBV7-9; TRBD2 matches 8 bases. The junction had 9 bases not matched to a gene; V was cut back by 3 bases and J by 3 bases. CDR1 SEHNR and CDR2 FQNEAQ come from the germline V gene (reference sequence). The CDR3 length is 16 residues.